Following are 21 T cell receptor beta chains from one sample sequenced in a study of blood T cell repertoires in COVID-19. The repertoire was sequenced with immunoSEQ multiplex PCR; TCRdb's copy has only in-frame clones and lacks some. In the table there are about 220,000 clones, about 78% of which are singletons. What was sequenced was peripheral blood. These receptors all come from an older woman with acute or convalescent COVID-19.

The rearrangement links TRBV12-3 or TRBV12-4 to TRBJ1-1; the D is unclear. The CDR3 spans 13 residues. V was trimmed by 6 bases and J by 0 bases, leaving 8 bases between them. The CDR3 bases are TGTGCCAGCAGGGTGGAGTTGAACACTGAAGCTTTCTTT. Protein product: CASRVELNTEAFF.

V usage is TRBV6-5 and J usage is TRBJ2-3; 7 positions agree with TRBD1. Germline V gene data show CDR1 as MNHEY and CDR2 as SVGAGI. The CDR3 loop spans 13 amino acids. Trimming took 7 bases from V and 2 from J; bases not matched to a gene: 3. The CDR3 DNA is TGTGCCAGCACGGGACAGATCACAGATACGCAGTATTTT. It specifies CASTGQITDTQYF.

The rearrangement uses TRBV7-2 and TRBJ2-2; D gene ambiguous. The germline V gene encodes CDR1 SGHTA and CDR2 FQGNSA. The CDR3 spans 14 residues. The germline V and J ends were trimmed by 3 bases and 6 bases, with 11 bases remaining between them. The CDR3 DNA reads as TGTGCCAGCAGCTTGGTGGCAGAGGCCGGGGAGCTGTTTTTT. This sequence encodes CASSLVAEAGELFF.

The CDR3 DNA is TGCGCCAGCAGCTCGCCAGAGACTAGCGGAGAGACCCAGTACTTC. This translates into CASSSPETSGETQYF. J is TRBJ2-5 and V is TRBV5-1; 9 bases align to TRBD2. Germline V gives CDR1 SGHRS, CDR2 YFSETQ. The CDR3 contains 15 residues. V shed 3 bases, J shed 4 bases, and the junction held 7 bases outside the gene matches.

CDR3 DNA: TGTGCCAGCAGCTTAACCCCGACAGGGTGGGATGAGCAGTTCTTC. Its protein is CASSLTPTGWDEQFF. This sequence joins TRBV11-2 and TRBJ2-1; 7 bases map to TRBD1. Germline trimming cut 2 bases from V and 8 bases from J; bases unmatched to any gene: 9. CDR3 length equals 15 residues. The V gene's germline CDR1 is SGHAT and CDR2 FQNNGV.

The chain employs TRBV4-3 and TRBJ2-4; D is possibly TRBD2 (6 bases). CDR1 and CDR2 (germline): LGHNA, YSLEER. Trimming took 0 bases from V and 8 from J, leaving 11 bases between them. CDR3 length: 14 residues. This CDR3 reads CASSQEMSGDIQYF. The CDR3 coding sequence is TGCGCCAGCAGCCAAGAAATGTCGGGGGACATTCAGTACTTC.

The chain joins TRBV6-1 to TRBJ1-1; no firm D call. Germline CDR1 is MNHNS and CDR2 is SASEGT. Trimming shortened V by 2 bases and J by 6 bases, and 16 bases separated the two germline ends. The CDR3 runs 15 residues. The CDR3 bases are TGTGCCAGCAGTGAAAGTCGGGTGGCAACGGCTGAAGCTTTCTTT. Its protein product is CASSESRVATAEAFF.

The chain recombines TRBV18 with TRBJ2-7; 7 nucleotides match TRBD1. The CDR3 is 14 amino acids. With V trimmed by 6 bases and J by 3 bases, 8 bases remained unmatched. Germline lookup yields CDR1 KGHSH and CDR2 LQKENI. The CDR3 sequence is CASSTYDRVYEQYF. The CDR3 DNA is TGTGCCAGCTCTACTTATGACAGGGTCTACGAGCAGTACTTC. Full variable domain (rest looked up from reference TRBV18 and TRBJ2-7): NAGVMQNPRHLVRRRGQEARLRCSPMKGHSHVYWYRQLPEEGLKFMVYLQKENIIDESGMPKERFSAEFPKEGPSILRIQQVVRGDSAAYFCASSTYDRVYEQYFGPGTRLTVT.

The chain recombines TRBV6-1 with TRBJ1-4; D uncertain. The germline gives CDR1 MNHNS, CDR2 SASEGT. The CDR3 covers 12 residues. V was shortened by 2 bases and J by 7 bases, with 5 bases between the two germline ends. CDR3 region: CASSENSEKLFF. For the CDR3, the DNA is TGTGCCAGCAGTGAAAACAGTGAAAAACTGTTTTTT.

This clone appeared once. The rearrangement links TRBV6-5 to TRBJ1-1; D is undetermined. V lost 6 bases and J lost 1, with 15 bases in between. This CDR3 is built from 15 residues. Per germline, CDR1 MNHEY and CDR2 SVGAGI. In nucleotides, the CDR3 is TGTGCCAGCAGCCCCCCCCAGGCGAGGAACACTGAAGCTTTCTTT. As protein: CASSPPQARNTEAFF.

J is TRBJ2-2 and V is TRBV9, with TRBD2 identical over 8 bases. Germline V gives CDR1 SGDLS, CDR2 YYNGEE. The CDR3 runs to 14 residues. The V segment lost 4 bases and the J segment 9 bases; nucleotides outside the gene matches: 8. The CDR3 here is CASSPGTSVWELFF. CDR3 sequence (DNA): TGTGCCAGCAGCCCGGGGACTAGTGTGTGGGAGCTGTTTTTT.

This clone was seen a single time. The chain links TRBV27 to TRBJ2-4, with D possibly TRBD2 on 6 matching bases. Trimming stripped 6 bases from V and 6 bases from J, with 15 bases between. The CDR3 extends over 14 amino acids. Germline loops: CDR1 MNHEY, CDR2 SMNVEV (reference sequence). The CDR3: CASSNGGDLNIQYF. As DNA, the CDR3 is TGTGCCAGCAGCAACGGCGGGGACCTAAACATTCAGTACTTC.

The chain is built from TRBV7-8 and TRBJ2-1; 13 nucleotides line up with TRBD2. This CDR3 contains 16 residues. V gave up 6 bases and J gave up 0 bases; unmatched junction bases: 2. Per the germline V gene, CDR1 is SGHVS and CDR2 is FQNEAQ. CDR3 in DNA: TGTGCCAGCAGGACTAGCGGGGGGAGCTCCTACAATGAGCAGTTCTTC. This gives the protein CASRTSGGSSYNEQFF.

As regards this clone: Additional DNA sequences in this sample encode the identical CDR3. The genes are TRBV30 and TRBJ2-5; weak D call: TRBD2 (5 bases). Germline CDR1 and CDR2: GTSNPN and SVGIG (reference sequence). Trimming removed 0 bases at V and 2 bases at J, with 10 bases between. The CDR3 covers 14 residues. The CDR3 region has the DNA TGTGCCTGGAGTGTAGGTTCGGGACAAGAGACCCAGTACTTC. Amino acid sequence: CAWSVGSGQETQYF.

About this clone: The sample carries other DNA sequences with the same CDR3. The rearrangement joins TRBV7-3 to TRBJ2-3; the D gene is possibly TRBD2 (6 bases). This CDR3 comprises 16 residues. CDR1 SGHTA and CDR2 FQGTGA come from the germline V gene. V was trimmed by 5 bases and J by 4 bases, leaving 19 bases between them. The CDR3 DNA reads TGTGCCAGCAGCCCCTCCCCCGGGCGGGGCGCAGATACGCAGTATTTT. It translates to CASSPSPGRGADTQYF.

The J gene is TRBJ2-1, the V gene TRBV7-2; D may be TRBD2 (6 bases). Deletions cut 5 bases from V and 5 bases from J, with 13 bases between. CDR1 SGHTA and CDR2 FQGNSA come from the germline V gene. The CDR3 is 14 amino acids. DNA of the CDR3: TGTGCCAGCAGCCTCGGGATAGCGGACAATGAGCAGTTCTTC. Protein product: CASSLGIADNEQFF.

This clone was seen a handful of times. This chain links TRBV2 with TRBJ1-5; 7 bases map to TRBD1. V lost 8 bases to trimming and J lost 0 bases; unmatched junction nucleotides: 4. The CDR3 loop spans 14 amino acids. Germline loops: CDR1 SNHLY, CDR2 FYNNEI. CDR3 sequence: CASAGQNSNQPQHF. CDR3 DNA: TGTGCCAGCGCGGGACAGAATAGCAATCAGCCCCAGCATTTT.

The DNA for the CDR3 is TGTGCCAGCAGCGGGAGTGACAGGTATCAGCCCCAGCATTTT. This encodes CASSGSDRYQPQHF. This rearrangement joins TRBV9 to TRBJ1-5; D might be TRBD1 (6 bases). Trimming removed 3 bases from V and 5 bases from J, with 12 bases in between. The CDR3 contains 14 residues. The germline V gene encodes CDR1 SGDLS and CDR2 YYNGEE.

This chain connects TRBV9 to TRBJ2-1; 11 nucleotides line up with TRBD2. V shed 5 bases and J 7 bases; nucleotides not matched to a gene: 5. The CDR3 has 14 amino acids. Germline V gives CDR1 SGDLS, CDR2 YYNGEE. This CDR3 is CASSSSGGANEQFF. The CDR3 nucleotides are TGTGCCAGCAGTAGTAGCGGGGGGGCTAATGAGCAGTTCTTC.

The V call is TRBV30, the J call TRBJ2-7; D remains unclear. The CDR3 is made up of 12 amino acids. Trimming took 0 bases from V and 0 from J, leaving 3 bases between them. The germline CDR1 and CDR2 sequences are GTSNPN and SVGIG (reference sequence). CDR3 coding DNA: TGTGCCTGGAGTGTACTCTCCTACGAGCAGTACTTC. It is translated as CAWSVLSYEQYF.

This clone has a handful of counts. Written as DNA, the CDR3 is TGCAGCGTTGAAACCGGGACAGGGCTCTATGGCTACACCTTC. Protein sequence: CSVETGTGLYGYTF. The rearrangement links TRBV29-1 to TRBJ1-2, with TRBD1 matching over 9 bases. Per the germline V gene, CDR1 is SQVTM and CDR2 is ANQGSEA. Unmatched junction bases numbered 5, after V lost 2 bases and J lost 4 bases. The CDR3 extends over 14 amino acids.